This TCR beta chain was identified during a study of T cells after yellow fever vaccination. About the research overall: The authors prepared low-cell-number fractions using SMART-Seq v4 Ultra Low Input. Study-level results: Subsequent to the booster, the majority of primary-vaccination clones reappeared (roughly 97% CD4, roughly 90% CD8).

In the case of this clonotype: The target antigen is unknown.

One entry per CDR3 protein, called by TCRdb with MiXCR from the 5' RACE reads. The data hold tens of thousands of distinct CDR3 sequences, with around 6.5% observed a single time. The clonotype originates from a man in his late teens or twenties who received the YFV17D yellow fever vaccine. Sample: CD8+ T cells sorted from PBMCs, taken 5 days after the first yellow fever vaccination.

CDR3 region: CASSGTVSHYEQYF. The CDR3 DNA sequence: TGCGCCAGCAGCGGAACGGTCAGTCACTACGAGCAGTACTTC. V is TRBV4-3 and J is TRBJ2-7; D not resolved. The CDR3 consists of 14 residues. Germline V gives CDR1 LGHNA, CDR2 YSLEER. V lost 5 bases, J lost 3 bases, and 14 bases lay in between.